This entry lists 21 T cell receptor beta chains sequenced from one sample in a study of blood T cell repertoires in COVID-19. Profiling relied on immunoSEQ multiplex PCR, and the TCRdb table lists in-frame clones only, not all of them. The table records about 300,000 clones, over 70% of them present only once. Sequencing used peripheral blood. The origin of the receptors is a woman aged 45-65 years with acute or convalescent COVID-19.

The chain employs TRBV4-3 and TRBJ1-6; D not resolved. From germline, CDR1 is LGHNA and CDR2 YSLEER. The CDR3 covers 13 residues. The V gene lost 0 bases and the J gene lost 7 bases, with 4 bases spanning the gap. CDR3: CASSQDGNSPLHF. The CDR3 nucleotides are TGCGCCAGCAGCCAAGACGGGAATTCACCCCTCCACTTT.

Concerning this clone itself: Germline is not matched at one junction end, which may reflect a read error. The gene calls are TRBV6-6 and TRBJ1-1; TRBD1 might be the D (5 bases). Germline V gene sequence: CDR1 MNHNY, CDR2 SVGAGI (reference sequence). CDR3 length: 13 amino acids. The CDR3 reads CASTYGGRDEAFF. The CDR3 DNA sequence: TGTGCCAGCACTTACGGGGGGAGGGATGAAGCTTTCTTT.

This clone came up once. The chain has TRBV6-2 or TRBV6-3 and TRBJ1-2; tentatively, D is TRBD1 (5 bases). This CDR3 has 14 amino acids. The V end was cut by 0 bases, the J end by 8 bases, with 13 bases between. Germline CDR1 reads MNHEY; CDR2 reads SVGEGT. CDR3 nucleotide sequence: TGTGCCAGCAGTTACTCGGAAGGGGTCCAGGGCTACACCTTC. Translation: CASSYSEGVQGYTF.

Remarks on this clone: Within the sample, other DNA sequences also encode this same CDR3. Here the CDR3 DNA reads TGTGCCAGCAGCCAGACTGGAGAGACCCAGTACTTC. Translating gives CASSQTGETQYF. V and J are TRBV3-1 (or the pseudogene TRBV3-2) and TRBJ2-5; D gene uncertain. The germline gives CDR1 LGHDT, CDR2 YNNKEL (reference sequence). The CDR3 sequence is 12 residues long. V shed 3 bases and J shed 4 bases, with 6 bases lying between them.

The table lists this clone with a few counts. CDR3 nucleotides: TGTGCCAGCAGCCAATCGGGACAATCTAACTATGGCTACACCTTC. This encodes CASSQSGQSNYGYTF. The chain uses TRBV16 and TRBJ1-2, with D possibly matching TRBD1 (6 bases). CDR1 is KGHSY, CDR2 FQNENV, per germline. This CDR3 is built from 15 residues. Trimming cost V 0 bases and J 0 bases, with 8 bases left between them.

The chain couples TRBV7-2 to TRBJ1-2, with D unresolved. This CDR3 has 14 residues. With 5 bases removed from V and 10 bases from J, the gap between germline ends came to 20 bases. The germline CDR1 and CDR2 sequences are SGHTA and FQGNSA. DNA for the CDR3: TGTGCCAGCAGCCCGGACTCAAACTCGGCCATCTACACCTTC. The encoded protein is CASSPDSNSAIYTF.

The CDR3 is CASSTLAGGMETQYF. CDR3 DNA: TGTGCCAGTAGTACGCTAGCGGGAGGCATGGAGACCCAGTACTTC. The chain has TRBV19 and TRBJ2-5, with TRBD2 identical over 11 bases. This CDR3 comprises 15 residues. J lost 5 bases, V lost 4 bases, and 6 bases had no gene match. CDR1 and CDR2 from the germline V gene are LNHDA and SQIVND (reference sequence). The whole variable domain, remainder taken from reference TRBV19 and TRBJ2-5, is DGGITQSPKYLFRKEGQNVTLSCEQNLNHDAMYWYRQDPGQGLRLIYYSQIVNDFQKGDIAEGYSVSREKKESFPLTVTSAQKNPTAFYLCASSTLAGGMETQYFGPGTRLLVL.

The rearrangement uses TRBV19 and TRBJ1-2; 10 bases line up with TRBD1. Germline CDR1 LNHDA, CDR2 SQIVND (reference sequence). CDR3 length equals 14 residues. The trim removed 8 bases at V and 3 bases at J, leaving 6 bases unmatched. CDR3 sequence: CASGGTGVYYGYTF. In nucleotides, the CDR3 is TGTGCCAGTGGCGGGACAGGGGTCTACTATGGCTACACCTTC. The whole variable domain, filled in from reference TRBV19 and TRBJ1-2, reads DGGITQSPKYLFRKEGQNVTLSCEQNLNHDAMYWYRQDPGQGLRLIYYSQIVNDFQKGDIAEGYSVSREKKESFPLTVTSAQKNPTAFYLCASGGTGVYYGYTFGSGTRLTVV.

The chain combines TRBV6-2 or TRBV6-3 with TRBJ2-7; D is possibly TRBD2 (5 bases). The CDR3 has 14 residues. The germline CDR1 and CDR2 sequences are MNHEY and SVGEGT. Trimming shortened V by 5 bases and J by 11 bases, and 22 bases separated the two germline ends. The chain's CDR3 is CASSPEGGGLREYF. The CDR3 coding sequence is TGTGCCAGCAGTCCCGAGGGCGGTGGATTAAGAGAGTACTTC.

The rearrangement links TRBV7-6 to TRBJ1-6; a possible D gene is TRBD1 (6 bases). The CDR3 has 16 amino acids. CDR1 SGHVS and CDR2 FNYEAQ come from the germline V gene. The V and J ends lost 2 bases and 7 bases respectively, with 15 bases between them. Here the CDR3 reads CASSLKTGPENSPLHF. In nucleotides, the CDR3 is TGTGCCAGCAGCTTAAAAACAGGGCCGGAGAATTCACCCCTCCACTTT.

This chain links TRBV11-2 with TRBJ2-1; 11 bases align to TRBD2. The CDR3 runs 16 residues. Germline loops: CDR1 SGHAT, CDR2 FQNNGV. V shed 5 bases, J shed 4 bases, and the junction held 7 bases outside the gene matches. The chain's CDR3 is CASSPWTSGRYNEQFF. CDR3 nucleotide sequence: TGTGCCAGCAGCCCCTGGACTAGCGGGCGTTACAATGAGCAGTTCTTC.

The chain couples TRBV27 to TRBJ2-3, with 7 bases identical to TRBD2. The CDR3 extends over 17 amino acids. V shed 1 base, J shed 0 bases, and the junction held 7 bases outside the gene matches. Germline CDR1 MNHEY, CDR2 SMNVEV (reference sequence). CDR3: CASSLFMAGVSTDTQYF. The CDR3 DNA sequence: TGTGCCAGCAGTTTATTTATGGCGGGAGTTAGCACAGATACGCAGTATTTT.

The V call is TRBV19, the J call TRBJ2-3; 12 nucleotides align to TRBD2. CDR1 LNHDA and CDR2 SQIVND come from the germline V gene (reference sequence). The J segment lost 2 bases and the V segment lost 9 bases, leaving 30 bases of the junction unmatched. The CDR3 is made up of 23 amino acids. For the CDR3, the DNA is TGTGCCAGATCGCCCTCTGAGGGAGGGCAGGGGGCCACTAGCGGGGGGACCACAGATACGCAGTATTTT. Translated, it gives CARSPSEGGQGATSGGTTDTQYF.

The rearrangement joins TRBV10-3 to TRBJ2-7, with TRBD1 matching 8 bases. Per germline, CDR1 ENHRY and CDR2 SYGVKD. The CDR3 has 17 residues. The junction had 11 bases not matched to a gene; V was cut back by 4 bases and J by 0 bases. As DNA, the CDR3 is TGTGCCATCAGTGTGAGAACAGGGGGGAAGACCTCCTACGAGCAGTACTTC. Amino acid sequence: CAISVRTGGKTSYEQYF.

This sequence joins TRBV6-5 and TRBJ2-7, with 10 bases lining up with TRBD2. CDR1 and CDR2 (germline): MNHEY, SVGAGI. V was pared by 6 bases and J by 5 bases, with 4 bases of the junction left unmatched. This CDR3 comprises 13 residues. The CDR3 nucleotides are TGTGCCAGCAGAGTAGCGGGAGGAGACGAGCAGTACTTC. This encodes CASRVAGGDEQYF.

The chain employs TRBV5-1 and TRBJ2-5; the D gene is possibly TRBD1 (5 bases). CDR1 SGHRS and CDR2 YFSETQ come from the germline V gene. CDR3 length equals 17 residues. V gave up 0 bases and J gave up 1 base, with 16 bases separating them. This CDR3 reads CASSLGTVQTVQETQYF. CDR3 sequence (DNA): TGCGCCAGCAGCTTGGGTACTGTCCAGACAGTCCAAGAGACCCAGTACTTC.

This clone has a single count. The rearrangement joins TRBV27 to TRBJ2-3; 7 nucleotides agree with TRBD2. Germline lookup yields CDR1 MNHEY and CDR2 SMNVEV (reference sequence). The ends lost 4 bases at V and 1 base at J; junction bases unmatched: 5. This CDR3 spans 15 amino acids. CDR3 sequence: CASSSGLAGTDTQYF. The CDR3 nucleotides read TGTGCCAGCAGTTCAGGGCTAGCGGGCACAGATACGCAGTATTTT.

Concerning this clone itself: Other DNA sequences within the sample encode an identical CDR3. The J gene is TRBJ2-7, the V gene TRBV5-1, with D maybe TRBD1 (6 bases). Trimming pared 2 bases from V and 5 bases from J, leaving 11 bases between. The CDR3 has 13 amino acids. Germline-derived CDR1 and CDR2 are SGHRS and YFSETQ. CDR3 amino acids: CASSFAGEDEQYF. CDR3 bases: TGCGCCAGCAGCTTTGCAGGGGAAGACGAGCAGTACTTC. Complete variable domain (other parts from reference TRBV5-1 and TRBJ2-7): KAGVTQTPRYLIKTRGQQVTLSCSPISGHRSVSWYQQTPGQGLQFLFEYFSETQRNKGNFPGRFSGRQFSNSRSEMNVSTLELGDSALYLCASSFAGEDEQYFGPGTRLTVT.

The chain has TRBV19 and TRBJ1-2; 9 bases fit TRBD1. Germline CDR1 is LNHDA and CDR2 is SQIVND (reference sequence). CDR3 length: 14 amino acids. The J segment lost 3 bases and the V segment lost 4 bases, leaving 3 bases of the junction unmatched. CDR3: CASSNRGLYYGYTF. CDR3 coding DNA: TGTGCCAGTAGTAACAGGGGGCTTTACTATGGCTACACCTTC.

This chain joins TRBV12-3 or TRBV12-4 and TRBJ1-2; TRBD1 is a possible D gene (5 bases). The CDR3 is made up of 13 amino acids. The V gene lost 1 base and the J gene lost 4 bases, with 7 bases spanning the gap. The CDR3 here is CASSLEGPYGYTF. In DNA form, the CDR3 reads TGTGCCAGCAGTTTAGAGGGGCCCTATGGCTACACCTTC.

This clone appeared a single time. The rearrangement links TRBV7-2 to TRBJ2-2; 9 bases fit TRBD1. CDR1 is SGHTA, CDR2 FQGNSA, per germline. V dropped 10 bases and J dropped 11; count of bases not matched to a gene: 29. The CDR3 is 19 amino acids. Here the CDR3 reads CAISAGSFPFGTGSSELFF. CDR3 bases: TGTGCCATCTCAGCTGGGAGCTTCCCCTTCGGGACAGGGTCATCCGAGCTGTTTTTT.